A single sample gave rise to the 5 T cell receptor beta chains below, sequenced in a study of blood T cells in healthy people across ages. Alongside a J-beta primer mix, a sample-barcoded 5' primer served in a second PCR lasting 7 to 11 cycles. TCRdb re-called the 5' RACE reads with MiXCR, one entry per CDR3 protein. Of around 670,000 distinct CDR3 sequences listed, approximately 30% were seen once; the top ten hold 15% to 19%. Source material: blood. The receptors come from an elderly woman in good health.

This clonotype was seen many times. V gene TRBV7-3 combines with J gene TRBJ2-3, with unresolved D. This CDR3 is built from 15 residues. Germline CDR1 reads SGHTA; CDR2 reads FQGTGA. V lost 5 bases, J lost 6 bases, and 18 bases lay in between. CDR3 in amino acids: CASSPDISTLDTQYF. DNA of the CDR3: TGTGCCAGCAGCCCTGACATATCAACTCTCGATACGCAGTATTTT. Variable domain in full (rest from reference TRBV7-3 and TRBJ2-3): GAGVSQTPSNKVTEKGKYVELRCDPISGHTALYWYRQSLGQGPEFLIYFQGTGAADDSGLPNDRFFAVRPEGSVSTLKIQRTERGDSAVYLCASSPDISTLDTQYFGPGTRLTVL.

The chain is built from TRBV12-3 or TRBV12-4 and TRBJ2-1, with 13 nucleotides matching TRBD2. Trimming removed 2 bases from V and 7 bases from J; junction bases left unmatched: 11. The CDR3 runs 18 residues. The CDR3 sequence is CASSLRGTLAGGPNEQFF. Here the CDR3 DNA reads TGTGCCAGCAGTTTACGAGGCACACTAGCGGGAGGGCCAAATGAGCAGTTCTTC.

The table lists this clonotype with many counts. The chain employs TRBV5-1 and TRBJ2-3; maybe TRBD1 (5 bases). The length of the CDR3 is 15 residues. V was shortened by 7 bases and J by 0 bases, with 15 bases between the two germline ends. Germline CDR1 reads SGHRS; CDR2 reads YFSETQ. Here the CDR3 reads CASRPTGDSTDTQYF. The CDR3 DNA sequence: TGCGCCAGCCGACCAACAGGAGATAGCACAGATACGCAGTATTTT. The entire variable domain, with the rest obtained from reference TRBV5-1 and TRBJ2-3, is as follows: KAGVTQTPRYLIKTRGQQVTLSCSPISGHRSVSWYQQTPGQGLQFLFEYFSETQRNKGNFPGRFSGRQFSNSRSEMNVSTLELGDSALYLCASRPTGDSTDTQYFGPGTRLTVL.

The chain couples TRBV7-8 to TRBJ2-6, with unresolved D. The CDR3 totals 13 residues. The V end lost 5 bases, the J end lost 12 bases, and 14 bases lay between the germline ends. The germline V gene has CDR1 SGHVS and CDR2 FQNEAQ. This CDR3 reads CASSPRRQSVLTF. DNA for the CDR3: TGTGCCAGCAGCCCCCGCAGGCAGTCCGTCCTGACTTTC.

The chain recombines TRBV15 with TRBJ2-3; D not certain. The length of the CDR3 is 12 residues. Germline V CDR1 and CDR2: LNHNV, YYDKDF (reference sequence). V was shortened by 6 bases and J by 5 bases, with 9 bases between the two germline ends. The CDR3 DNA follows: TGTGCCACCAGTTCGATCCGAGATACGCAGTATTTT. This translates into CATSSIRDTQYF.